This T cell receptor (beta chain) came from a study of cytomegalovirus exposure and HLA in healthy donors. The CDR3 spans 13 residues. Per the germline V gene, CDR1 is SGHNT and CDR2 is YENEEA. V lost 5 bases, J lost 5 bases, and 9 bases lay in between. 60 Vbeta and 13 Jbeta primers were used in PCR. Sequencing used immunoSEQ multiplex PCR; TCRdb keeps in-frame clones, though not all of them. The repertoire consists of about 90,000 clones, with 65% to 85% occurring once and the leading ten covering approximately 2.8%. Sequenced material: PBMCs. The chain has TRBV11-3 and TRBJ2-2; D gene ambiguous. The source is a man under 40 in good health and CMV-seronegative. The CDR3 sequence: CASSARLTGELFF. The CDR3 coding sequence is TGTGCCAGCAGCGCACGGTTGACCGGGGAGCTGTTTTTT.